A selection of T cell receptor beta chains follows, all from one sample in a study of shared clonotypes between healthy human individuals. Method: immunoSEQ multiplex PCR; TCRdb's copy keeps in-frame clones and lacks some. The sample shows about 1.5 million clones, 95% to 99% of them seen only once. Sequenced: naive CD4+ T cells sorted from blood. The receptors were sampled from a man aged 25 to 45 in good health. CDR3s leave out the opening cysteine and the closing phenylalanine or tryptophan. The order of the fields is clone size, V gene, D gene, J gene, CDR3 protein. The D gene is left open where the match is weak. For some rows the clone size is stated as once, few or many, or as a class when expanded; others skip it.

size: -
V: TRBV10-2
D: -
J: TRBJ1-4
CDR3: ASRVQGDISTNEKLF

size: -
V: TRBV19
D: -
J: TRBJ2-1
CDR3: ASSPKWGAQF

size: -
V: TRBV4-3
D: TRBD1
J: TRBJ2-5
CDR3: ASSLGRTGETQY

size: -
V: TRBV5-1
D: -
J: TRBJ2-6
CDR3: ASSLRTYRESSGANVLT

size: -
V: TRBV7-9
D: -
J: TRBJ1-2
CDR3: ASSGGQDGYT

size: -
V: TRBV27
D: TRBD2
J: TRBJ2-1
CDR3: ASRPLAGGINEQF

size: -
V: TRBV4-3
D: -
J: TRBJ1-1
CDR3: ASSLGLGTEAF

size: -
V: TRBV5-6
D: -
J: TRBJ2-2
CDR3: ASSLWTSITYTGELF

size: -
V: TRBV6-1
D: -
J: TRBJ1-4
CDR3: ASSDPTGIAEKLF

size: -
V: TRBV5-1
D: TRBD1
J: TRBJ1-1
CDR3: ASSRAAQGANTEAF

size: -
V: TRBV11-2
D: -
J: TRBJ2-2
CDR3: ASSFGATGELF

size: -
V: TRBV27
D: -
J: TRBJ2-2
CDR3: ASRQTSTGELF

size: -
V: TRBV19
D: -
J: TRBJ1-3
CDR3: ASSPDSGQRTIY

size: -
V: TRBV27
D: -
J: TRBJ1-1
CDR3: ASSLQGGTEAF

size: -
V: TRBV2
D: -
J: TRBJ2-2
CDR3: ASSPQGYSAGELF

size: -
V: TRBV18
D: -
J: TRBJ2-2
CDR3: ASSPQQGRENTGELF

size: -
V: TRBV18
D: -
J: TRBJ1-5
CDR3: ASSPGLMGNQPQH

size: -
V: TRBV5-1
D: TRBD2
J: TRBJ2-3
CDR3: ASSPGPVSGGPDTQY

size: -
V: TRBV30
D: -
J: TRBJ1-1
CDR3: AWSVLHMNTEAF

size: -
V: TRBV28
D: -
J: TRBJ2-7
CDR3: ASSLERRRLD

size: -
V: TRBV2
D: TRBD1
J: TRBJ2-1
CDR3: ASSGDSPEQF

size: once
V: TRBV7-7
D: TRBD1
J: TRBJ2-2
CDR3: ASSTGQGSGELF

size: -
V: TRBV9
D: -
J: TRBJ2-5
CDR3: ASSVYAGLETQY

size: -
V: TRBV5-1
D: -
J: TRBJ2-3
CDR3: ASSFVPRADTQY

size: once
V: TRBV28
D: TRBD2
J: TRBJ2-1
CDR3: ASTKTSGRVNEQF

size: -
V: TRBV11-2
D: TRBD2
J: TRBJ2-1
CDR3: ASSLGSGRRNNEQF

size: -
V: TRBV19
D: -
J: TRBJ2-7
CDR3: ASSMSGGAPTQQY

size: -
V: TRBV7-9
D: TRBD1
J: TRBJ2-5
CDR3: ASSLGQGAGTQY

size: -
V: TRBV5-4
D: TRBD1
J: TRBJ2-5
CDR3: ASSLGGQGVETQY

size: -
V: TRBV28
D: TRBD2
J: TRBJ2-6
CDR3: ASSPAGLAGPGANVLT

size: -
V: TRBV7-9
D: TRBD1
J: TRBJ1-2
CDR3: ASSLGQGWAGYT

size: -
V: TRBV5-1
D: TRBD1
J: TRBJ2-5
CDR3: ASSNRDRGQETQY

size: -
V: TRBV2
D: TRBD1
J: TRBJ1-1
CDR3: ASSGETGGWTEAF

size: once
V: TRBV7-6
D: TRBD1
J: TRBJ1-2
CDR3: ASSPRQGFGGYT

size: once
V: TRBV5-8
D: TRBD1
J: TRBJ2-5
CDR3: ASSPGQGAYGAQY

size: -
V: TRBV11-2
D: -
J: TRBJ2-7
CDR3: ASSSAADSYEQY

size: -
V: TRBV6-6
D: -
J: TRBJ1-5
CDR3: ASSPGRALRKPQH

size: -
V: TRBV7-2
D: -
J: TRBJ2-2
CDR3: ASSQRSPAGELF

size: -
V: TRBV7-7
D: -
J: TRBJ2-1
CDR3: ASSHGRSNEQF

size: -
V: TRBV2
D: -
J: TRBJ2-4
CDR3: ARVHFRLAKNIQY

size: -
V: TRBV19
D: TRBD1
J: TRBJ2-3
CDR3: ASSPGQVPGDTQY

size: -
V: TRBV6-5
D: -
J: TRBJ1-1
CDR3: ASSYSRERNTEAF

size: -
V: TRBV30
D: -
J: TRBJ1-2
CDR3: AWGRIYGYT

size: -
V: TRBV10-3
D: -
J: TRBJ1-4
CDR3: AISDPREDAEKLF

size: -
V: TRBV6-5
D: TRBD1
J: TRBJ2-7
CDR3: ASSGQGVGEQY

size: -
V: TRBV7-8
D: -
J: TRBJ2-2
CDR3: ANFRDTVGPANTGELF

size: once
V: TRBV30
D: -
J: TRBJ1-5
CDR3: AWSTTGNQPQH

size: -
V: TRBV27
D: -
J: TRBJ2-7
CDR3: ASSFLGSYEQY

size: -
V: TRBV20-1
D: -
J: TRBJ1-1
CDR3: SARQGYEAF

size: -
V: TRBV2
D: -
J: TRBJ1-5
CDR3: ASSNRVSHQPQH

size: -
V: TRBV5-1
D: -
J: TRBJ2-5
CDR3: ASSQGTTRETQY

size: -
V: TRBV28
D: -
J: TRBJ1-2
CDR3: ASSPDSHYGYT

size: -
V: TRBV28
D: TRBD1
J: TRBJ1-4
CDR3: ASSKDRVVAKLF

size: once
V: TRBV10-2
D: TRBD2
J: TRBJ2-7
CDR3: ASGVTSGEVYYEQY